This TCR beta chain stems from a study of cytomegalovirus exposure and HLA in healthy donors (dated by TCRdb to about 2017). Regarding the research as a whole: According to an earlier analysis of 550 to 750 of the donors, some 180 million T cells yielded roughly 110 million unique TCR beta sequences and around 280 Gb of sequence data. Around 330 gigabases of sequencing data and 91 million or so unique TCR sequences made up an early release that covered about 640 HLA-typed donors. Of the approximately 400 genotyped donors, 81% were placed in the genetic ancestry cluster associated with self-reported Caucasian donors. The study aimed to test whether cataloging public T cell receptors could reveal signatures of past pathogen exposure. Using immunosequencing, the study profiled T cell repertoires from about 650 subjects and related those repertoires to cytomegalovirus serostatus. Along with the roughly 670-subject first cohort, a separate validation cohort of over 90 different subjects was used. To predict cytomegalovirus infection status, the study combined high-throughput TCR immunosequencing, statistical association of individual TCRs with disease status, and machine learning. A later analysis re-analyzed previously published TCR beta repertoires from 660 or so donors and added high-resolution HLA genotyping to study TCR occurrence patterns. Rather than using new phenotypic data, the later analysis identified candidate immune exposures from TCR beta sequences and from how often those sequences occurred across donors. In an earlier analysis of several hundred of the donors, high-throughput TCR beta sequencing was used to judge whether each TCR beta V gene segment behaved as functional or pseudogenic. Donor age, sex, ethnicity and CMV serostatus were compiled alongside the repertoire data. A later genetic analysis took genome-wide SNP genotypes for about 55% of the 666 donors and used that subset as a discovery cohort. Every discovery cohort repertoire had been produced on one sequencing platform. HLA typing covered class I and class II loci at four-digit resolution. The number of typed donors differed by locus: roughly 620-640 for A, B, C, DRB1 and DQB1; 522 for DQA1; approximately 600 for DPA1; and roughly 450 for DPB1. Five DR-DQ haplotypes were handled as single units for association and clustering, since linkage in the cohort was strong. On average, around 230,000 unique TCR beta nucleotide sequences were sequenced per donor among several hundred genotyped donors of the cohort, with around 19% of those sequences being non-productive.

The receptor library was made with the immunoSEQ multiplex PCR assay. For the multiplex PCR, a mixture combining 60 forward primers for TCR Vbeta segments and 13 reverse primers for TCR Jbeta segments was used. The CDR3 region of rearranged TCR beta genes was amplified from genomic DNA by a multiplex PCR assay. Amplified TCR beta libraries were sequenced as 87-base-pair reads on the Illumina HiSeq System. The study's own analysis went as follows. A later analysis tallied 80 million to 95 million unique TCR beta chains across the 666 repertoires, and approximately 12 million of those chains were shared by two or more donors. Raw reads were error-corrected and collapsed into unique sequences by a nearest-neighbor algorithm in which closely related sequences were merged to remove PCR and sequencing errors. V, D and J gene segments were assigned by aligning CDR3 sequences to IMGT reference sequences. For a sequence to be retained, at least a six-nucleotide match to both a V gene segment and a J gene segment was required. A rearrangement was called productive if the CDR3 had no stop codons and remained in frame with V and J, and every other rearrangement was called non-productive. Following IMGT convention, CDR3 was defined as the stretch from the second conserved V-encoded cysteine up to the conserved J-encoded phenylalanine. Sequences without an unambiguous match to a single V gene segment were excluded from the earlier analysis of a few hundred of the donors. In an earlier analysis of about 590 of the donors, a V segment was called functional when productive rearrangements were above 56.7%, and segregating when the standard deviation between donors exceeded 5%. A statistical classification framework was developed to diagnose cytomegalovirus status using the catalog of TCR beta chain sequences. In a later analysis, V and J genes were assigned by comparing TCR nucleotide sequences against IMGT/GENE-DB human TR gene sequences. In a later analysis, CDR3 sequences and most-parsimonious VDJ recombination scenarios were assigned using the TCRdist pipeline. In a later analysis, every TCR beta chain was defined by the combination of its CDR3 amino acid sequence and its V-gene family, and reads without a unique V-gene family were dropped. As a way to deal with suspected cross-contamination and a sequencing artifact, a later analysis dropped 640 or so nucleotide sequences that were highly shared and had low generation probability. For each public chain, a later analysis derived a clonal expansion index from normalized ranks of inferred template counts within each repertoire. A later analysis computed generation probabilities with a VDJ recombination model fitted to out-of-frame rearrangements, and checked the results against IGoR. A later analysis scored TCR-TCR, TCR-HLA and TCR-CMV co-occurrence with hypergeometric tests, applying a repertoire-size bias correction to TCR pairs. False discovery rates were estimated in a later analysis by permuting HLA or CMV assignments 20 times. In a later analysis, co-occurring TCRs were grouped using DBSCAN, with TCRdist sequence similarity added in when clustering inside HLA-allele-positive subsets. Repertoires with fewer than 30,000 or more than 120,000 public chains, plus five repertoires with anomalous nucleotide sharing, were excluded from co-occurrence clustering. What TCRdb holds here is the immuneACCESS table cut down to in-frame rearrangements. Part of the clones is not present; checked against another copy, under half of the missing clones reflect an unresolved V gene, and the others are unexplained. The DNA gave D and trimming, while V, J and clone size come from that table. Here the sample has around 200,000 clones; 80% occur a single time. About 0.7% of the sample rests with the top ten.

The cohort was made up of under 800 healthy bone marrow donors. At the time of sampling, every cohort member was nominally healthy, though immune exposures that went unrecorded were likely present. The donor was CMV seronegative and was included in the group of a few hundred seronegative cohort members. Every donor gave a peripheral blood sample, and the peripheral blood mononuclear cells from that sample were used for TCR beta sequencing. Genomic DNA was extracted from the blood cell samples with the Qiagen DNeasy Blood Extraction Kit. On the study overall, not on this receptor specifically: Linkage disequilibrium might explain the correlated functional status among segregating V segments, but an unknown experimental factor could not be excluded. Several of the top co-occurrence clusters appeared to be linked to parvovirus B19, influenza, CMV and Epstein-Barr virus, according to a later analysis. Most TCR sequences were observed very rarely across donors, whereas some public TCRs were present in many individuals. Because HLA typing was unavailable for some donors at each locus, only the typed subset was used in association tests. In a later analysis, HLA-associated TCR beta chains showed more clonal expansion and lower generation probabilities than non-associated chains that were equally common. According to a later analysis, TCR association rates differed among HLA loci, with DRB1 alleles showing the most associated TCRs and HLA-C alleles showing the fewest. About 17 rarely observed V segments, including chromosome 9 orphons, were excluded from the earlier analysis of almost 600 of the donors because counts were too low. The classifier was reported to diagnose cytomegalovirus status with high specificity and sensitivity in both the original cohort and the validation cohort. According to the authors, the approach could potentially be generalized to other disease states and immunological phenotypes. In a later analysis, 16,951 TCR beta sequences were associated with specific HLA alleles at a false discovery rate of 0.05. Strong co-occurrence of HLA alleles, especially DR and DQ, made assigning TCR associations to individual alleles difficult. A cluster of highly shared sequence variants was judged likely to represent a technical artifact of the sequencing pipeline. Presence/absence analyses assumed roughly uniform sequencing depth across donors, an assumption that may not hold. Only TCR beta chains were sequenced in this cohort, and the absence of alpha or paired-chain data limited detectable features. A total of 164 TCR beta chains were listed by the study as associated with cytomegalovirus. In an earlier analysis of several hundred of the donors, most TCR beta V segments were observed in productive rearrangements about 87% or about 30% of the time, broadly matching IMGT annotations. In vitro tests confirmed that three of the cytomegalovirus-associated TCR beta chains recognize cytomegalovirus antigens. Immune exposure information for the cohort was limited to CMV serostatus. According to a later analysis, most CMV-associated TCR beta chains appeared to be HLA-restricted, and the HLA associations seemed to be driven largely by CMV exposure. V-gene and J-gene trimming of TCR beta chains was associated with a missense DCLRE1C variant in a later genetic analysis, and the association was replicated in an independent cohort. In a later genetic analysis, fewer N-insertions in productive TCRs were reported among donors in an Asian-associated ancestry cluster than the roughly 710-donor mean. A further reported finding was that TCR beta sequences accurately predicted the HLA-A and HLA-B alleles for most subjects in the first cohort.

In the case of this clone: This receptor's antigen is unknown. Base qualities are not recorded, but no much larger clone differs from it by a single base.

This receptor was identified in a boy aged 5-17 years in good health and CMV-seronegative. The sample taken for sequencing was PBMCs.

Read as DNA, the sequence is TGTGCCAGCAGCGTGGGACTAGCGGGTTTCCCCGAGCAGTACTTC. It specifies CASSVGLAGFPEQYF. The V and J segments used are TRBV7-8 and TRBJ2-7; 12 central bases correspond to TRBD2. Spanning cysteine to phenylalanine, the CDR3 consists of 15 amino acids. Only the CDR3 part of the read is kept: 45 bases, read in frame from the first base. From the germline V gene, CDR1 is SGHVS and CDR2 is FQNEAQ. Trimming leaves V shorter by 5 bases and J shorter by 6 bases, with the junction holding 8 bases beyond the gene matches.